Presented here are 31 T cell receptor beta chains from one specimen sequenced in a study of blood T cell repertoires in COVID-19. Generated by immunoSEQ multiplex PCR, the TCRdb table keeps only in-frame clones and is missing some. The table includes some 150,000 clones, approximately 87% detected once. Sequencing input: peripheral blood. These receptors all come from a human donor in a cohort sampled during active COVID-19.

The genes are TRBV2 and TRBJ1-4, with 7 bases aligning to TRBD1. The germline V gene encodes CDR1 SNHLY and CDR2 FYNNEI. The junction had 4 bases not matched to a gene; V was cut back by 6 bases and J by 3 bases. The CDR3 loop spans 14 amino acids. Written as DNA, the CDR3 is TGTGCCAGCAGACAGGGGACATCTAATGAAAAACTGTTTTTT. Its protein product is CASRQGTSNEKLFF.

CDR3 sequence reads: CASRPEGTVGSPLHF. CDR3 nucleotides: TGTGCCAGCAGACCCGAAGGGACAGTAGGATCACCCCTCCACTTT. The chain employs TRBV6-4 and TRBJ1-6; 7 nucleotides agree with TRBD1. The CDR3 totals 15 residues. Germline CDR1 MRHNA, CDR2 SNTAGT. V shed 6 bases and J 10 bases; nucleotides not matched to a gene: 12.

V is TRBV9 and J is TRBJ2-1, with TRBD2 matching over 10 bases. The CDR3 length is 17 residues. Germline-derived CDR1 and CDR2 are SGDLS and YYNGEE. V shed 0 bases, J shed 3 bases, and the junction held 6 bases outside the gene matches. CDR3 bases: TGTGCCAGCAGCGTAGGTCTAGCGGGAGTTGTCTACAATGAGCAGTTCTTC. Translated: CASSVGLAGVVYNEQFF.

This clone was seen only a few times. V gene TRBV7-9 combines with J gene TRBJ1-6, with D maybe TRBD1 (5 bases). The V gene lost 0 bases and the J gene lost 11 bases, with 11 bases spanning the gap. Germline V gene lookup returns CDR1 SEHNR and CDR2 FQNEAQ (reference sequence). The CDR3 totals 14 residues. The chain's CDR3 is CASSLAGLWTPLHF. The CDR3 coding sequence is TGTGCCAGCAGCTTAGCGGGACTCTGGACACCCCTCCACTTT.

The V gene is TRBV28, the J gene TRBJ1-5; no firm D call. This CDR3 has 16 amino acids. Trimming removed 7 bases from V and 0 bases from J, with 16 bases in between. Germline assignment: CDR1 MDHEN and CDR2 SYDVKM. For the CDR3, the DNA is TGTGCCAGCAAACGACGGGGTACTGATAGCAATCAGCCCCAGCATTTT. It encodes CASKRRGTDSNQPQHF.

The chain is built from TRBV27 and TRBJ1-2; 7 bases are a match to TRBD1. Germline lookup yields CDR1 MNHEY and CDR2 SMNVEV (reference sequence). The CDR3 is made up of 14 amino acids. Trimming removed 9 bases from V and 5 bases from J; junction bases left unmatched: 12. The CDR3 loop reads CASRPTGAGYGYTF. The CDR3 bases are TGTGCCAGTAGACCCACAGGGGCGGGGTATGGCTACACCTTC.

V is TRBV7-9 and J is TRBJ2-7, with 14 nucleotides matching TRBD2. The CDR3 length is 18 residues. Germline lookup yields CDR1 SEHNR and CDR2 FQNEAQ (reference sequence). The J segment lost 6 bases and the V segment lost 6 bases, leaving 16 bases of the junction unmatched. The CDR3 sequence: CASSNMLTSGRGEGEQYV. CDR3 bases: TGTGCCAGCAGTAATATGCTGACTAGCGGGAGGGGTGAGGGCGAGCAGTACGTC.

The J gene is TRBJ2-2, the V gene TRBV2; maybe TRBD2 (6 bases). The CDR3 runs to 14 residues. Trimming removed 7 bases at V and 4 bases at J, with 13 bases between. Germline V gene sequence: CDR1 SNHLY, CDR2 FYNNEI. Written as DNA, the CDR3 is TGTGCCAGCATGTCGGGGGTAGGCACCGGGGAGCTGTTTTTT. This encodes CASMSGVGTGELFF.

This clone was counted between two and nine times. V gene TRBV28 combines with J gene TRBJ1-5, with 8 bases lining up with TRBD1. Germline trimming cut 7 bases from V and 6 bases from J; bases unmatched to any gene: 8. The CDR3 totals 14 residues. CDR1 and CDR2 (germline): MDHEN, SYDVKM. This CDR3 is CASTRRTGSQPQHF. CDR3 DNA sequence: TGTGCCAGCACAAGAAGGACAGGGAGTCAGCCCCAGCATTTT.

This clone was seen once. The chain carries TRBV6-5 and TRBJ2-2, with D possibly being TRBD2 (6 bases). Per germline, CDR1 MNHEY and CDR2 SVGAGI. The CDR3 loop spans 13 amino acids. The V end was cut by 6 bases, the J end by 4 bases, with 9 bases between. CDR3 loop: CASRQGGTGELFF. The CDR3 DNA is TGTGCCAGCAGGCAGGGAGGCACCGGGGAGCTGTTTTTT.

The rearrangement uses TRBV7-9 and TRBJ1-2; tentatively, D is TRBD1 (5 bases). Trimming took off 5 bases at V and 4 bases at J, with 17 bases between the two ends. Germline assignment: CDR1 SEHNR and CDR2 FQNEAQ (reference sequence). The CDR3 is 15 residues long. CDR3 in DNA: TGTGCCAGCAGCGCCGGACACGGTGGGGCCTATGGCTACACCTTC. Its translation is CASSAGHGGAYGYTF.

The CDR3 region has the DNA TGCGCCAGCAGCCAAGTCGGGACAGGCGCACTGGGGGAGCAGTACGTC. Amino acid sequence: CASSQVGTGALGEQYV. The chain combines TRBV4-3 with TRBJ2-7, with 8 positions matching TRBD1. This CDR3 contains 16 residues. Germline V gives CDR1 LGHNA, CDR2 YSLEER. V lost 1 base, J lost 7 bases, and 12 bases stayed unmatched.

The chain has TRBV7-2 and TRBJ1-1; possibly TRBD1 for D (6 bases). CDR1 is SGHTA, CDR2 FQGNSA, per germline. Trimming took off 5 bases at V and 0 bases at J, with 10 bases between the two ends. The CDR3 has 14 amino acids. CDR3 coding DNA: TGTGCCAGCAGCATACAGGGCATGAACACTGAAGCTTTCTTT. Encoded protein: CASSIQGMNTEAFF. The full variable domain, rest sourced from reference TRBV7-2 and TRBJ1-1, is GAGVSQSPSNKVTEKGKDVELRCDPISGHTALYWYRQSLGQGLEFLIYFQGNSAPDKSGLPSDRFSAERTGGSVSTLTIQRTQQEDSAVYLCASSIQGMNTEAFFGQGTRLTVV.

The V gene is TRBV7-9, the J gene TRBJ2-3, with 7 bases aligning to TRBD2. This CDR3 comprises 15 residues. CDR1 and CDR2 (germline): SEHNR, FQNEAQ (reference sequence). Losses at the gene ends were 2 bases for V and 1 base for J; bases not matched to a gene: 3. The CDR3: CASSLLTSGTDTQYF. Written as DNA, the CDR3 is TGTGCCAGCAGCTTACTAACTAGCGGCACAGATACGCAGTATTTT.

This clone was seen a handful of times. The chain links TRBV4-3 to TRBJ2-3; perhaps TRBD1 as D (6 bases). CDR3 size: 16 residues. Germline CDR1 LGHNA, CDR2 YSLEER. Between the trimmed V and J ends, which lost 0 bases and 1 base, there was a span of 11 bases. The chain's CDR3 is CASSQDAPGGTDTQYF. The CDR3 DNA is TGCGCCAGCAGCCAAGACGCACCAGGGGGCACAGATACGCAGTATTTT.

The genes are TRBV24-1 and TRBJ2-3, with 9 bases matching TRBD1. J was trimmed by 5 bases and V by 7 bases; bases with no gene match: 3. CDR1 is KGHDR and CDR2 is SFDVKD in the germline V gene. This CDR3 has 13 amino acids. CDR3 coding DNA: TGTGCCACCAGCGGACAGGGGATAGATACGCAGTATTTT. Amino acids: CATSGQGIDTQYF.

This chain uses TRBV6-5 with TRBJ1-2; D is uncertain. Germline values: CDR1 MNHEY, CDR2 SVGAGI. Trimming cost V 0 bases and J 4 bases, with 12 bases left between them. The length of the CDR3 is 15 residues. The CDR3 DNA reads as TGTGCCAGCAGTTACTCGTCGGGATTTGCCTATGGCTACACCTTC. It translates to CASSYSSGFAYGYTF.

This clone appeared a single time. This chain uses TRBV9 with TRBJ2-2; possibly TRBD1 for D (5 bases). The CDR3 runs to 14 residues. Trimming took 3 bases from V and 5 from J, leaving 11 bases between them. Germline CDR1 reads SGDLS; CDR2 reads YYNGEE. This chain's CDR3 is CASSATVLTGELFF. The CDR3 DNA reads TGTGCCAGCAGCGCGACAGTGTTGACCGGGGAGCTGTTTTTT.

The chain is built from TRBV14 and TRBJ2-1, with D possibly being TRBD2 (7 bases). Germline V gives CDR1 SGHDN, CDR2 FVKESK. The CDR3 extends over 16 amino acids. V shed 4 bases and J shed 3 bases, with 16 bases lying between them. CDR3: CASSLLTGGLYNEQFF. CDR3 DNA sequence: TGTGCCAGCAGCCTCTTGACGGGGGGCCTCTACAATGAGCAGTTCTTC. The full variable domain, rest sourced from reference TRBV14 and TRBJ2-1, is EAGVTQFPSHSVIEKGQTVTLRCDPISGHDNLYWYRRVMGKEIKFLLHFVKESKQDESGMPNNRFLAERTGGTYSTLKVQPAELEDSGVYFCASSLLTGGLYNEQFFGPGTRLTVL.

The chain couples TRBV6-2 or TRBV6-3 to TRBJ1-1; 7 positions agree with TRBD1. Germline CDR1 reads MNHEY; CDR2 reads SVGEGT. With V trimmed by 6 bases and J by 6 bases, 7 bases remained unmatched. This CDR3 is built from 13 residues. DNA for the CDR3: TGTGCCAGCAGCTATGACAGGGCGGCTGAAGCTTTCTTT. Amino acid sequence: CASSYDRAAEAFF.

This clone came up a few times. The chain uses TRBV11-1 and TRBJ1-1; 8 positions agree with TRBD1. The length of the CDR3 is 12 residues. Per germline, CDR1 SGHAT and CDR2 FQDESV (reference sequence). V shed 3 bases, J shed 8 bases, and the junction held 2 bases outside the gene matches. For the CDR3, the DNA is TGTGCCAGCAGCTTTTCAGGGGGCGAAGCTTTCTTT. Translated: CASSFSGGEAFF.

This clone occurred once. This chain's CDR3 is CASSLRTSGGETQYF. The CDR3 DNA reads TGCGCCAGCAGCCTTAGGACTAGCGGGGGTGAGACCCAGTACTTC. V and J are TRBV5-1 and TRBJ2-5, with 13 bases identical to TRBD2. The CDR3 has 15 amino acids. Germline-derived CDR1 and CDR2 are SGHRS and YFSETQ. V lost 4 bases to trimming and J lost 5 bases; unmatched junction nucleotides: 5.

The gene calls are TRBV18 and TRBJ1-6, with D maybe TRBD1 (6 bases). The germline V gene has CDR1 KGHSH and CDR2 LQKENI. V was cut by 4 bases and J by 7 bases, with 8 bases left in between. The CDR3 has 13 amino acids. CDR3: CASSLDRNSPLHF. The CDR3 DNA sequence: TGTGCCAGCTCACTTGACAGGAATTCACCCCTCCACTTT. Full variable domain (remainder filled in from reference TRBV18 and TRBJ1-6): NAGVMQNPRHLVRRRGQEARLRCSPMKGHSHVYWYRQLPEEGLKFMVYLQKENIIDESGMPKERFSAEFPKEGPSILRIQQVVRGDSAAYFCASSLDRNSPLHFGNGTRLTVT.

This sequence joins TRBV7-2 and TRBJ2-3, with D hard to call. The CDR3 has 15 residues. Germline lookup yields CDR1 SGHTA and CDR2 FQGNSA. V dropped 5 bases and J dropped 3 bases, with 15 bases sitting between them. CDR3 in amino acids: CASSGRSIGTDTQYF. CDR3 in DNA: TGTGCCAGCAGCGGGCGTAGTATTGGGACAGATACGCAGTATTTT.

The chain carries TRBV7-2 and TRBJ1-2; D might be TRBD1 (6 bases). Germline CDR1 reads SGHTA; CDR2 reads FQGNSA. The CDR3 is 14 amino acids. V was trimmed by 5 bases and J by 4 bases, leaving 14 bases between them. CDR3 DNA: TGTGCCAGCAGCACCCGGGAGGGGGGCTATGGCTACACCTTC. Translation: CASSTREGGYGYTF. The whole variable domain, filled in from reference TRBV7-2 and TRBJ1-2, reads GAGVSQSPSNKVTEKGKDVELRCDPISGHTALYWYRQSLGQGLEFLIYFQGNSAPDKSGLPSDRFSAERTGGSVSTLTIQRTQQEDSAVYLCASSTREGGYGYTFGSGTRLTVV.

The rearrangement links TRBV18 to TRBJ2-3; no firm D call. This CDR3 contains 12 residues. V dropped 6 bases and J dropped 0 bases, with 4 bases sitting between them. Germline V gene lookup returns CDR1 KGHSH and CDR2 LQKENI. CDR3 sequence (DNA): TGTGCCAGCTCCCTCAGCACAGATACGCAGTATTTT. Amino acid sequence: CASSLSTDTQYF.

This chain connects TRBV18 to TRBJ1-3, with TRBD1 matching over 9 bases. V was clipped by 2 bases and J by 5 bases; unmatched bases: 4. Germline-derived CDR1 and CDR2 are KGHSH and LQKENI. The CDR3 is 15 residues long. CDR3 sequence: CASSPAGTGRNTIYF. The CDR3 region has the DNA TGTGCCAGCTCACCAGCCGGGACAGGGCGAAACACCATATATTTT.

The chain recombines TRBV12-5 with TRBJ2-3; 9 bases align to TRBD1. Trimming took 2 bases from V and 0 from J; bases not matched to a gene: 3. The CDR3 totals 16 residues. The V gene's germline CDR1 is LGHNT and CDR2 FRNRAP. The CDR3 DNA is TGTGCTAGTGGTTTGTTACAGGGGGCTAGCACAGATACGCAGTATTTT. This translates into CASGLLQGASTDTQYF.

The gene calls are TRBV7-9 and TRBJ2-1; 7 bases line up with TRBD2. The CDR3 consists of 14 residues. The germline V gene encodes CDR1 SEHNR and CDR2 FQNEAQ (reference sequence). With V trimmed by 2 bases and J by 7 bases, 5 bases remained unmatched. The CDR3 loop is CASSLLGGGNEQFF. For the CDR3, the DNA is TGTGCCAGCAGCTTACTGGGGGGAGGGAATGAGCAGTTCTTC.

This rearrangement joins TRBV20-1 to TRBJ2-3; maybe TRBD1 (6 bases). Trimming pared 3 bases from V and 2 bases from J, leaving 15 bases between. Germline CDR1 is DFQATT and CDR2 is SNEGSKA (reference sequence). The CDR3 runs 15 residues. CDR3 protein: CSASSLGQFTDTQYF. CDR3 in DNA: TGCAGTGCTAGTAGTCTTGGACAGTTCACAGATACGCAGTATTTT.

The genes are TRBV11-1 and TRBJ1-1; no definite D call. The CDR3 has 13 amino acids. Looked up from germline, CDR1 is SGHAT and CDR2 is FQDESV (reference sequence). The V gene lost 1 base and the J gene lost 1 base, with 4 bases spanning the gap. The CDR3 DNA sequence: TGTGCCAGCAGCTTAGAACAGAACACTGAAGCTTTCTTT. Translating gives CASSLEQNTEAFF. The full variable domain, in which reference TRBV11-1 and TRBJ1-1 provide the parts outside the CDR3, is EAEVAQSPRYKITEKSQAVAFWCDPISGHATLYWYRQILGQGPELLVQFQDESVVDDSQLPKDRFSAERLKGVDSTLKIQPAELGDSAMYLCASSLEQNTEAFFGQGTRLTVV.